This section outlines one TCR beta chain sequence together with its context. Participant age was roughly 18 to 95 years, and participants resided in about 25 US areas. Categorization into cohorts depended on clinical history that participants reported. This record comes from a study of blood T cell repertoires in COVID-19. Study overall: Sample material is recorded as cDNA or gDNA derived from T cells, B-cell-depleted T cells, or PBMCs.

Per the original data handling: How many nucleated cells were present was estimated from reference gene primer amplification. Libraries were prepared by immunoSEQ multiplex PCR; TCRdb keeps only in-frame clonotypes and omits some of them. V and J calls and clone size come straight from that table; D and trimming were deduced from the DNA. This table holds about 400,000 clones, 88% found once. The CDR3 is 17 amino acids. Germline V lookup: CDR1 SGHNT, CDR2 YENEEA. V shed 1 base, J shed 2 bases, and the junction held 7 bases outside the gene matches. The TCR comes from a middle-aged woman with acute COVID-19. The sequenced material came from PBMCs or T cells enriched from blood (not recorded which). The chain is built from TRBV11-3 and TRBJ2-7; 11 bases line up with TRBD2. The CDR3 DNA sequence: TGTGCCAGCAGCTTAGTAACTAGCGGGAGTATGACCTACGAGCAGTACTTC. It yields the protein CASSLVTSGSMTYEQYF.